The source of this T cell receptor beta chain is a study of PD-L1 blockade in urothelial cancer (TCRdb year 2017). As for the study more broadly: All patients started therapy in about 2014 and received atezolizumab 1,200 mg intravenously every 3 weeks. In the same patients, pretreatment tumors underwent whole exome sequencing and RNA sequencing in addition to TCR sequencing. Durable clinical benefit meant progression-free survival longer than 6 months, and TCR features were also tested against progression-free and overall survival. A median of approximately 140,000 T cells and tens of thousands of unique TCRs was obtained from blood samples, and a median clonality of roughly 0.08 was observed. About 90% of the roughly 29 patients were identified as males with urothelial cancer of bladder origin, and a prior smoking history was reported by 18 of 29 patients. Blood samples were analyzed at two time points: 3 weeks after treatment start (second dose) and 6 weeks after treatment start. An ECOG performance status of 0 or 1 was recorded for the patients, and 0 to 3 prior chemotherapy regimens had been received by the patients. Pretreatment blood TCR-seq was available for around 29 patients, at least one posttreatment blood collection was obtained for 25 or so patients, and tumor TCR-seq was available for 25 or so patients. Pretreatment tumor samples and matched peripheral blood, collected serially before and after atezolizumab treatment, underwent TCR sequencing. Durable clinical benefit was achieved by nine patients and was not achieved by 20 patients. The study was an exploratory multi-omic analysis of somatic, immune and clinical correlates of response to PD-L1 blockade with atezolizumab in urothelial cancer. Results and caveats for the whole study, not just this receptor: Because of the small sample size (n of about 30) and the many exploratory analyses performed, the results are intended to be regarded as hypothesis-generating. A pretreatment peripheral blood TCR clonality below the median was linked to improved progression-free and overall survival. At 3 weeks after the start of treatment, tumor-associated TCR clones in peripheral blood had expanded more in patients with durable benefit (n of about 22, p = 0.022).

Looking up the germline V gene yields CDR1 SGHVS and CDR2 FNYEAQ. V loses 5 bases, J loses 5 bases, and the germline ends lie 26 bases apart. Including cysteine and phenylalanine, the CDR3 has 18 amino acids. Only the CDR3 region is kept as DNA, spanning 54 bases read in frame from base 1. The cohort comprised fewer than 35 patients with locally advanced or metastatic urothelial carcinoma treated at Memorial Sloan Kettering on a trial protocol. Peripheral blood mononuclear cells were collected pretreatment and during treatment, with between 1 and 8 total time points obtained per patient. The Qiagen DNeasy Blood extraction kit was used to purify genomic DNA from total PBMCs and tumor samples. Collected pretreatment and during treatment, PBMCs were isolated and stored as previously described. In the case of this clone: Its cognate antigen has yet to be identified. Qualities for individual bases were not recorded, and no much larger clone is one base off.

Synthetic TCR analog templates were spiked into each PCR so that absolute template abundance could be estimated from read counts. Using the immunoSEQ assay, TCRbeta CDR3 regions were amplified from genomic DNA with bias-controlled V and J gene primers. Sequencing of rearranged TCRbeta segments was performed at approximately 20X coverage. The paper's data handling went like this. Clustering was used to correct sequencing errors, and CDR3s were annotated against IMGT so that V, D and J genes could be assigned. Downstream analyses used only productive TCRbeta rearrangements and left out out-of-frame or stop-codon sequences. To compute clonality, Shannon entropy was normalized by the log of the number of unique productive sequences and then subtracted from one. Fisher's exact test with Benjamini-Hochberg correction, using a cutoff of adjusted p below 0.01, was how clones that differed between time points or between blood and tumor were identified. TCRdb stores this immuneACCESS table with in-frame sequences only. Part of the clones is absent; in the studies checked, under half of the shortfall reflects unresolved V genes, and no reason is known for the rest. V and J calls and clone size come straight from that table; D and trimming were deduced from the DNA. For this sample the table gives tens of thousands of clones, of which around 88% were detected only once. The ten biggest clones cover more than 15% of the sample.

The sequence derives from a man in his 60s with urothelial cancer. This receptor chain uses TRBV7-6 and TRBJ2-3; perhaps TRBD2 is the D gene, with 5 bases matching. The sample in question was PBMCs, obtained around atezolizumab (anti-PD-L1) treatment. The DNA sequence reads TGTGCCAGCAGCCCTACGCGGGCACTCAGTCACGGTGGAGATACGCAGTATTTT. This yields the protein CASSPTRALSHGGDTQYF. The full variable domain, with segments outside the CDR3 supplied by the reference TRBV7-6 and TRBJ2-3 proteins, appears as GAGVSQSPRYKVTKRGQDVALRCDPISGHVSLYWYRQALGQGPEFLTYFNYEAQQDKSGLPNDRFSAERPEGSISTLTIQRTEQRDSAMYRCASSPTRALSHGGDTQYFGPGTRLTVL.